Listed below are T cell receptor beta chains from one sample, sequenced in a study of T cells in Graves' hyperthyroidism and ophthalmopathy. TCRdb reanalysed the multiplex PCR reads using MiXCR and keeps one entry per CDR3 protein. The data contain some 620,000 distinct CDR3 sequences, 15% to 20% of them seen just once; the ten biggest clones take up less than 4.5%. The sample was blood. Receptors originate from a woman aged 30 to 39 with Graves' hyperthyroidism. Each CDR3 is given with its conserved first and last residue. Each record gives: J gene, V gene, D gene, CDR3 protein. The D gene is left open where the match is weak.

J gene: TRBJ2-5
V gene: TRBV5-4
D gene: .
CDR3 protein: CASSASRQQETQYF

J gene: TRBJ2-7
V gene: TRBV7-2
D gene: TRBD1
CDR3 protein: CASSLADRAISDEQYF

J gene: TRBJ2-1
V gene: TRBV7-3
D gene: .
CDR3 protein: CASSTTGGGYNEQFF

J gene: TRBJ2-7
V gene: TRBV6-2/TRBV6-3
D gene: TRBD2
CDR3 protein: CASSYSGTSAYEQYF

J gene: TRBJ2-1
V gene: TRBV5-4
D gene: TRBD2
CDR3 protein: CASSLAEGSGRPNEQFF

J gene: TRBJ2-6
V gene: TRBV12-3/TRBV12-4
D gene: .
CDR3 protein: CASNQGRSGVNVLTF

J gene: TRBJ2-3
V gene: TRBV7-9
D gene: .
CDR3 protein: CASTVDGADTQYF

J gene: TRBJ1-2
V gene: TRBV20-1
D gene: .
CDR3 protein: CSASHTISLIYGYTF

J gene: TRBJ1-4
V gene: TRBV15
D gene: .
CDR3 protein: CATREPGRSEKLFF

J gene: TRBJ2-6
V gene: TRBV5-1
D gene: .
CDR3 protein: CASSLAVGTGANVLTF

J gene: TRBJ2-1
V gene: TRBV24-1
D gene: TRBD2
CDR3 protein: CATSDHSGSDYNEQFF

J gene: TRBJ2-7
V gene: TRBV5-1
D gene: TRBD2
CDR3 protein: CASSPGVAGDYEQYF

J gene: TRBJ1-5
V gene: TRBV18
D gene: .
CDR3 protein: CASSPPGNEDQPQHF

J gene: TRBJ2-6
V gene: TRBV28
D gene: .
CDR3 protein: CASSLWTSGANVLTF

J gene: TRBJ1-6
V gene: TRBV28
D gene: TRBD1
CDR3 protein: CASSLSTGEGSPLHF

J gene: TRBJ2-1
V gene: TRBV6-1
D gene: .
CDR3 protein: CASSVGHEQFF

J gene: TRBJ2-7
V gene: TRBV30
D gene: .
CDR3 protein: CAWSGLKEQYF

J gene: TRBJ2-7
V gene: TRBV24-1
D gene: .
CDR3 protein: CATSSRSVTGTYEQYF